The clone carrying this T cell receptor beta chain was seen ten or more times. Its antigen is still unknown. TCRdb re-called the 5' RACE reads with MiXCR, one entry per CDR3 protein. The sample gives roughly 15,000 distinct CDR3 sequences, 7.5% to 10% of which show up once; about a third is in the top ten. The data are from a study of spatial heterogeneity in lung cancer. Study observations and caveats: Whereas they appeared in blood less at follow-up, ubiquitous expanded tumor TCRs appeared there more at resection.

Sample time point: sample taken at primary tumor resection. Extraction of whole RNA from tumor, nontumor lung or frozen PBMC preceded unsorted sequencing. Samples were donated by 72 untreated early-stage non-small cell lung cancer patients. Germline V lookup: CDR1 LNHDA, CDR2 SQIVND (reference sequence). The J segment lost 4 bases and the V segment lost 5 bases, leaving 4 bases of the junction unmatched. CDR3 length: 14 amino acids. This receptor was identified in a female donor with early-stage non-small cell lung cancer. The sample consisted of PBMCs, taken at surgery. This chain uses TRBV19 with TRBJ1-5; 8 bases line up with TRBD1. The CDR3 loop reads CASSPQGANQPQHF. The DNA for the CDR3 is TGTGCCAGTAGTCCTCAGGGGGCTAATCAGCCCCAGCATTTT.